The following is a T cell receptor beta chain sequence with its context. It has no known antigen specificity. There are no base qualities to consult, and no much larger clone falls within one base. The intended sense of this specimen's treatment or condition label: about 20 received Ad26.COV2.S at low or high dose, single or two shots; 5 received placebo; per-sample allocation not given. For vaccine and placebo recipients, repertoires were sequenced using samples collected on day 63 after the first injection. Between 29 July and 7 August 2020, Cohort 1b enrolled about two dozen adults aged 18-55 years at one site in Boston, USA. As a vaccine, Ad26.COV2.S was a replication-incompetent adenovirus type 26 vector that expressed a prefusion-stabilized SARS-CoV-2 spike protein derived from the original Wuhan strain. The data were taken from a study of Ad26.COV2.S vaccination and SARS-CoV-2 variants (dated by TCRdb to the early 2020s). Regarding the complete study: Donors in the vaccine arm were drawn from COV1001, a multicentre, randomized, double-blind, placebo-controlled phase I-IIa trial testing Ad26.COV2.S in healthy adults. Ad26.COV2.S was administered intramuscularly at 5 x 10^10 or 1 x 10^11 viral particles, either as a single shot or as two shots given 56 days apart. Trial participants were randomized into five groups of five: low-dose or high-dose Ad26.COV2.S given once or twice, or placebo on both occasions. TCRbeta repertoire sequencing served as the tool for gauging how specific and how broad the SARS-CoV-2-reactive T cell receptors were following Ad26.COV2.S vaccination. Throughout the experiments and outcome assessment, investigators stayed blinded to trial group allocation. The TCR-sequenced set comprised approximately 32 samples: some 20 Ad26.COV2.S vaccine recipients, 5 placebo recipients and 8 SARS-CoV-2 convalescent individuals.

TCRbeta CDR3 regions were sequenced with the immunoSEQ Assay. After extraction, genomic DNA underwent amplification by bias-controlled multiplex PCR, followed by high-throughput sequencing. Per the source publication's procedure: Collapsing and filtering of sequences were performed to quantify the absolute abundance of each unique TCRbeta CDR3 region. Usable DNA was measured by amplifying reference genes present in all nucleated cells, and TCRbeta template counts were normalized to that usable DNA to estimate T cell fraction. Repertoire TCRs were annotated as SARS-CoV-2-specific when V gene, CDR3 amino acid sequence and J gene were exactly matched to a known reactive TCR set. The reference SARS-CoV-2 TCR set was derived from MIRA and filtered for enrichment in COVID-19-positive ImmuneCODE repertoires, a step that removed public or cross-reactive TCRs. Based on the MIRA antigens, annotated TCRs were further analysed at the level of specific ORF or position within ORF. Depth was the summed frequency of annotated unique rearrangements, while breadth was defined as annotated unique rearrangements over total unique productive rearrangements. Group comparisons of TCR breadth used two-sided Wilcoxon rank-sum tests. TCRdb took this table from immuneACCESS and kept in-frame rearrangements with V and J called. Such tables lack part of the clones; where checked against another copy, unresolved V genes explain under half of the gap, and the rest is unexplained. V, J and clone size derive from that table, while D and trimming were established from the DNA sequence. This sample lists 300,000 to 400,000 clones; 86% were detected once. The ten largest clonotypes hold around 11% of the sample.

The full study reports these points: It was noted by the authors that total T cell responses may have been underestimated by the TCR breadth and depth analyses. After vaccination, substantial breadth of spike-specific CD8+ and CD4+ T cell responses was reported. The study was not powered for comparison of responses between vaccine doses or regimens. Non-spike TCR breadth was comparable between vaccine and placebo recipients, consistent with the vaccine containing only spike. Spike-specific TCR breadth was higher in Ad26.COV2.S recipients than in placebo recipients (P = 0.0014).

The CDR3 has 14 amino acids, counting the end cysteine and phenylalanine. Only the CDR3 part of the read is kept: 42 bases, read in frame from the first base. Between the V and J ends, shortened by 3 bases and 2 bases respectively, the junction contains 10 bases. CDR1 and CDR2 are read off the germline V gene as SNHLY and FYNNEI. Sequenced here: peripheral blood, sampled in a trial of Ad26.COV2.S vaccine versus placebo. The sequence joins TRBV2 to TRBJ1-1; the D segment could be TRBD1, given 6 matching bases. The TCR was taken from a person between 18 and 65 years old who received the Ad26.COV2.S COVID-19 vaccine or a placebo. This receptor carries the CDR3 CASSEGDINTEAFF. Read as DNA, the sequence is TGTGCCAGCAGTGAGGGGGACATAAACACTGAAGCTTTCTTT.